This is a list of T cell receptor beta chains from one sample in a study of T cells after somatic rescue of genetic block. Sequencing was performed with immunoSEQ multiplex PCR; in TCRdb, only in-frame clones are kept and a portion is missing. The top ten clones hold just under 3% of a sample with tens of thousands of clones, approximately 90% of them seen once. The sequenced material came from peripheral blood mononuclear cells (PBMCs). The receptors stem from a man aged 35 to 55. The CDR3 runs from the conserved cysteine through the conserved F or W. D genes are given only for firm matches. Rows may omit the clone size; those that give it use once, few, many or a size class.

clone size	D gene	V gene	J gene	CDR3 protein	CDR3 DNA
once	NA	TRBV6-6	TRBJ2-5	CASSYLQGQETQYF	TGTGCCAGCAGTTACTTGCAGGGTCAAGAGACCCAGTACTTC
NA	TRBD1	TRBV5-5	TRBJ2-7	CASSLYRQGTYEQYF	TGTGCCAGCAGCTTGTACCGACAGGGGACCTACGAGCAGTACTTC
NA	NA	TRBV5-1	TRBJ1-4	CASTSATNEKLFF	TGCGCCAGCACAAGCGCAACTAATGAAAAACTGTTTTTT
NA	NA	TRBV7-7	TRBJ2-1	CASSTVGGEQFF	TGTGCTAGCAGCACAGTTGGGGGGGAGCAGTTCTTC
few	NA	TRBV4-3	TRBJ2-2	CASSRTTVGGELFF	TGCGCCAGCAGCCGGACGACGGTGGGCGGGGAGCTGTTTTTT
once	TRBD1	TRBV4-3	TRBJ2-7	CASSLRQGYYEQYF	TGCGCCAGCAGCCTCCGACAGGGGTACTACGAGCAGTACTTC
NA	TRBD1	TRBV4-2	TRBJ1-4	CASSQQPGQTNEKLFF	TGTGCCAGCAGCCAACAGCCGGGACAGACAAATGAAAAACTGTTTTTT
NA	NA	TRBV6-5	TRBJ2-7	CASRQRFSYEQYF	TGTGCCAGCAGACAGAGATTCTCCTACGAGCAGTACTTC
NA	NA	TRBV19	TRBJ1-1	CASSMGTNTEAFF	TGTGCCAGTAGTATGGGCACGAACACTGAAGCTTTCTTT
NA	TRBD2	TRBV7-9	TRBJ2-3	CASSTGGTSTNTQYF	TGTGCCAGCAGCACGGGAGGGACCAGTACTAATACGCAGTATTTT
NA	TRBD1	TRBV11-2	TRBJ2-7	CASSYTGTGSSYEQYF	TGTGCCAGCAGCTATACCGGGACAGGGAGCTCCTACGAGCAGTACTTC
NA	TRBD1	TRBV11-2	TRBJ1-3	CASSRSRQGAVGGNTIYF	TGTGCCAGCAGCCGAAGTAGGCAGGGGGCCGTCGGTGGAAACACCATATATTTT
NA	NA	TRBV2	TRBJ1-1	CASSGAEYTEAFF	TGTGCCAGCAGCGGGGCAGAGTACACTGAAGCTTTCTTT
NA	NA	TRBV2	TRBJ2-6	CASSVASRPMRANVLTF	TGTGCCAGCAGTGTGGCCAGCCGACCTATGAGGGCCAACGTCCTGACTTTC
NA	NA	TRBV6-5	TRBJ2-1	CASSYLSPSRRNEQFF	TGTGCCAGCAGTTATTTGTCCCCTTCACGGCGCAATGAGCAGTTCTTC
NA	TRBD1	TRBV18	TRBJ2-3	CASSALTGTTDTQYF	TGTGCCAGCTCAGCCCTGACAGGGACCACAGATACGCAGTATTTT
NA	NA	TRBV7-7	TRBJ2-7	CASSQGRNSYEQYF	TGTGCTAGCAGCCAGGGACGGAACTCCTACGAGCAGTACTTC